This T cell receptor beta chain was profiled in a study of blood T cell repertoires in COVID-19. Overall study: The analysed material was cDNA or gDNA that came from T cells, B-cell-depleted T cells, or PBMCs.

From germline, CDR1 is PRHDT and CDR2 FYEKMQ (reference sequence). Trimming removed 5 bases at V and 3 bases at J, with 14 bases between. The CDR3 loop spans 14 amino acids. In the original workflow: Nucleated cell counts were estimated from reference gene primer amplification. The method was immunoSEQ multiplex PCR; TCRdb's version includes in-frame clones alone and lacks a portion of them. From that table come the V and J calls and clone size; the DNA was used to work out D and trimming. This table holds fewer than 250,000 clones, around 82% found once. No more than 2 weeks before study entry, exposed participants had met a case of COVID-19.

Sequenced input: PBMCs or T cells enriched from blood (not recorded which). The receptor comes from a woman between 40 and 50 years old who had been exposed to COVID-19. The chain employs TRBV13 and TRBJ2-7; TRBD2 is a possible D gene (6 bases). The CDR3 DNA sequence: TGTGCCAGCAGCCCCGCGGGACGTAGCTACGAGCAGTACTTC. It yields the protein CASSPAGRSYEQYF.